This TCR beta chain was sequenced in a study of T-cell memory formation after mild COVID-19. One entry per CDR3 protein, called by TCRdb with MiXCR from the 5' RACE reads. The data show about 14,000 distinct CDR3 sequences, roughly a fifth seen once. CDR3 size: 15 residues. The germline V and J ends were trimmed by 4 bases and 8 bases, with 18 bases remaining between them. Germline V gene sequence: CDR1 LGHNA, CDR2 YSLEER. This clonotype was seen at least ten times. This clonotype was sampled from an adult woman who had mild COVID-19 (a few samples of this study predate the infection). Cell type and time point are not known. The specimen was PBMCs or a T cell subset sorted from them (not recorded which). The chain joins TRBV4-3 to TRBJ2-1, with D perhaps TRBD2 (6 bases). CDR3 sequence reads: CASSPGLSPGHEQFF. The CDR3 DNA sequence: TGCGCCAGCAGCCCCGGACTATCCCCAGGGCATGAGCAGTTCTTC.